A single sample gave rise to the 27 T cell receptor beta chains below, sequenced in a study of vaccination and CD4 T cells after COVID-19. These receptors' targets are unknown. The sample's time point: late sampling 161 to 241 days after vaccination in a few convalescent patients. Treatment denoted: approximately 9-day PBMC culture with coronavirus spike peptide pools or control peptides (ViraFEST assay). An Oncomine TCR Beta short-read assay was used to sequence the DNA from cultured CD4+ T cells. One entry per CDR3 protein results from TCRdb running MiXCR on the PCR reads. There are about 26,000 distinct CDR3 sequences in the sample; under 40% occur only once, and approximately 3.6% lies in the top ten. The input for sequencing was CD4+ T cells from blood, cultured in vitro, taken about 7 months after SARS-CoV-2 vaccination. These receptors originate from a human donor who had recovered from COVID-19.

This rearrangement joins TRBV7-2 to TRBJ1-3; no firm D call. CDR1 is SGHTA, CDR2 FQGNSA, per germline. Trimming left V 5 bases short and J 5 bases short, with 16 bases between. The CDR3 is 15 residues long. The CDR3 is CASSPPRTVRNTIYF. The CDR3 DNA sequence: TGTGCCAGCAGCCCGCCCCGGACGGTGAGAAACACCATATATTTT.

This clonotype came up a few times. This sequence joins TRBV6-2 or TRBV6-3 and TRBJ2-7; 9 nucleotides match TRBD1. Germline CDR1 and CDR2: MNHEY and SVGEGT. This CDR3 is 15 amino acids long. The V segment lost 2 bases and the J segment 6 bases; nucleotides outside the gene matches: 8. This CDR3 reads CASSYQGTGSSEQYF. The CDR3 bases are TGTGCCAGCAGTTACCAGGGGACAGGGAGTAGCGAGCAGTACTTC.

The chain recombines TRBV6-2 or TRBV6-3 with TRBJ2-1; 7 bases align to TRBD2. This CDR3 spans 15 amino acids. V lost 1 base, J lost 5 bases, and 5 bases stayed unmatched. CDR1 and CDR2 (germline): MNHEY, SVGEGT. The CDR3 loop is CASSYWLAEDNEQFF. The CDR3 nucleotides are TGTGCCAGCAGTTACTGGCTAGCGGAAGACAATGAGCAGTTCTTC.

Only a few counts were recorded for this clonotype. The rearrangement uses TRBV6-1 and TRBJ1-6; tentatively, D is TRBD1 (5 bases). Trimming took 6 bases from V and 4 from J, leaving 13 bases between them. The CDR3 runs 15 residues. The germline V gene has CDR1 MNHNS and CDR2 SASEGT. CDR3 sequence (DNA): TGTGCCAGCAGCCGGGACCGGAATTATAATTCACCCCTCCACTTT. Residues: CASSRDRNYNSPLHF.

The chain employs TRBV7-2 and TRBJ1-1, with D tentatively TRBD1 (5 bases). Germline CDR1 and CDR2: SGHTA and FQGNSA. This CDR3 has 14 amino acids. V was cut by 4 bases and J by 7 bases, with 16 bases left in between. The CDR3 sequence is CASSWGTVGVEAFF. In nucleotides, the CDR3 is TGTGCCAGCAGCTGGGGGACGGTCGGGGTTGAAGCTTTCTTT.

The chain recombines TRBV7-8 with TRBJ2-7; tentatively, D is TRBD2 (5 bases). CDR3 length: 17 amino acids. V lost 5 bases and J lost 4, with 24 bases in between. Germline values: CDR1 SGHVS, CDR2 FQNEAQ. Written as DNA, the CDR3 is TGTGCCAGCAGCCTTCCCCCCATACTAGTGCCATGGTACGAGCAGTACTTC. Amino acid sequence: CASSLPPILVPWYEQYF.

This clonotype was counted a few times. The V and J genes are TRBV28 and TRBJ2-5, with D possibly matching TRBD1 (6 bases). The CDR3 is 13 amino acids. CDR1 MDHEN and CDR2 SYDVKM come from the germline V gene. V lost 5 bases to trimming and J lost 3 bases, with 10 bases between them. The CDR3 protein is CASSRGGEETQYF. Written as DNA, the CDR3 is TGTGCCAGCAGTCGAGGGGGAGAAGAGACCCAGTACTTC.

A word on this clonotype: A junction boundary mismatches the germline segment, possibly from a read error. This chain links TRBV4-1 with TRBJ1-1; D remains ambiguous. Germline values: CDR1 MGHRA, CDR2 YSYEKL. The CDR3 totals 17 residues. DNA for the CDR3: TGCGCCAGCAGCCAAGATCCCCGGGCAGCCATGAACATTGAAGCTTTCTTT. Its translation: CASSQDPRAAMNIEAFF.

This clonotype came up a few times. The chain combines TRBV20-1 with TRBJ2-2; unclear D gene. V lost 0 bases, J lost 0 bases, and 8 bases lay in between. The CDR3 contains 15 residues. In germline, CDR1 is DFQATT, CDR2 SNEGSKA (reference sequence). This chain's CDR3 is CSAREQRSNTGELFF. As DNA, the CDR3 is TGCAGTGCTAGAGAACAGCGCTCGAACACCGGGGAGCTGTTTTTT.

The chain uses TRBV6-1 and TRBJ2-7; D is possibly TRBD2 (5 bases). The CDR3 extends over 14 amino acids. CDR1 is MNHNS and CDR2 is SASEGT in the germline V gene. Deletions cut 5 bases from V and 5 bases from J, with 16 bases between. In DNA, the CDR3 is TGTGCCAGCAGTCCTAGCTCTACGCGTGACGAGCAGTACTTC. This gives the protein CASSPSSTRDEQYF.

CDR3 nucleotide sequence: TGTGCCAGCAGTCCCGCCGGGGGACGACGCACCGGGGAGCTGTTTTTT. Its protein product is CASSPAGGRRTGELFF. The chain joins TRBV28 to TRBJ2-2; perhaps TRBD2 as D (6 bases). The germline V gene has CDR1 MDHEN and CDR2 SYDVKM. This CDR3 has 16 residues. With 5 bases removed from V and 4 bases from J, the gap between germline ends came to 17 bases.

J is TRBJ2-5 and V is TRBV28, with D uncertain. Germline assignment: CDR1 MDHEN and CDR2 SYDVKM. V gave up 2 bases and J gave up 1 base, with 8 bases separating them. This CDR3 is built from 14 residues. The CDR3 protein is CASSLGGSQETQYF. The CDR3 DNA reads TGTGCCAGCAGTTTAGGTGGCAGCCAAGAGACCCAGTACTTC.

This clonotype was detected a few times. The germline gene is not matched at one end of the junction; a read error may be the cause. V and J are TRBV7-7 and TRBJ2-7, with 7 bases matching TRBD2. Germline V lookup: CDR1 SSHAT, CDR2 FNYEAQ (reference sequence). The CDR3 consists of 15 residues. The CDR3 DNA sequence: TGTGCTAGCAGCCCCTCCCCAGGCGGGAGCTACGAGCAGTACTTC. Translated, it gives CASSPSPGGSYEQYF.

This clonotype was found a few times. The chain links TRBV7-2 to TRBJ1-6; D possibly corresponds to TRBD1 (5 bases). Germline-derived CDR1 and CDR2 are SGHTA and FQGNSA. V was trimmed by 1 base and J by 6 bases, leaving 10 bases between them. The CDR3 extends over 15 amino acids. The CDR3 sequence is CASSLGGRVNSPLHF. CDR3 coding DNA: TGTGCCAGCAGCTTAGGTGGCAGGGTTAATTCACCCCTCCACTTT.

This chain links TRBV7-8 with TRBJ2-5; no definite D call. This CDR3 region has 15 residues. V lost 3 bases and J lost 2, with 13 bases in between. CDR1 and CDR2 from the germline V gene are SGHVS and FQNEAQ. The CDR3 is CASSLLRLPQETQYF. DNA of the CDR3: TGTGCCAGCAGCTTGTTAAGACTGCCTCAAGAGACCCAGTACTTC. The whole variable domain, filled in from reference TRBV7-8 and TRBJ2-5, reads GAGVSQSPRYKVAKRGQDVALRCDPISGHVSLFWYQQALGQGPEFLTYFQNEAQLDKSGLPSDRFFAERPEGSVSTLKIQRTQQEDSAVYLCASSLLRLPQETQYFGPGTRLLVL.

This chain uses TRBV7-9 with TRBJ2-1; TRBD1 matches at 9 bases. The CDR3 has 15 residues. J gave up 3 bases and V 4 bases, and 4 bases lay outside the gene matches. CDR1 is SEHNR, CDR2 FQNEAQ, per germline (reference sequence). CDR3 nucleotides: TGTGCCAGCAGCTCTGACAGGGGGGGCTACAATGAGCAGTTCTTC. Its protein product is CASSSDRGGYNEQFF.

The CDR3 sequence is CASSLRFSRSSYEQYF. DNA of the CDR3: TGTGCCAGCAGCCTTCGATTTAGCCGTAGCTCCTACGAGCAGTACTTC. V gene TRBV7-2 combines with J gene TRBJ2-7; D ambiguous. The germline V gene has CDR1 SGHTA and CDR2 FQGNSA. The length of the CDR3 is 16 residues. Trimming removed 5 bases at V and 0 bases at J, with 17 bases between.

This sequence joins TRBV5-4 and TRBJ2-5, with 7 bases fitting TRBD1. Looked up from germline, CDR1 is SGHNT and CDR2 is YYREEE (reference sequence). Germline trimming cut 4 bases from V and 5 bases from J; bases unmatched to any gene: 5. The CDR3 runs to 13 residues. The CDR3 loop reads CASSQQGLETQYF. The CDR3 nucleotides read TGTGCCAGCAGCCAACAGGGGCTGGAGACCCAGTACTTC.

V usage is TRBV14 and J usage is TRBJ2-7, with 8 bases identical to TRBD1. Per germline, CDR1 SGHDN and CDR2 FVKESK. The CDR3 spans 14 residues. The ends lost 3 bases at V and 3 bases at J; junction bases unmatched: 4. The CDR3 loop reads CASSHGRGLYEQYF. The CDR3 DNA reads TGTGCCAGCAGCCATGGCAGGGGGCTCTACGAGCAGTACTTC.

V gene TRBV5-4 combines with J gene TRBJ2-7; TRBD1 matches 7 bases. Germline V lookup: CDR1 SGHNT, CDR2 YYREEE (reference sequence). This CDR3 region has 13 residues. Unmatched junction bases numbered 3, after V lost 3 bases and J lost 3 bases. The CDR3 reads CASSSGQFYEQYF. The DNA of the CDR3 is TGTGCCAGCAGCTCGGGACAGTTCTACGAGCAGTACTTC.

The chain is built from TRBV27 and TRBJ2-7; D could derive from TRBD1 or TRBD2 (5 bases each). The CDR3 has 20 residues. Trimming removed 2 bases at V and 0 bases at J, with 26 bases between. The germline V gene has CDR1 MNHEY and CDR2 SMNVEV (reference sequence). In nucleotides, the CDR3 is TGTGCCAGCAGTTTAGAGGGGCAGGGTGGCCTCCAATCTGACTCCTACGAGCAGTACTTC. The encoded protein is CASSLEGQGGLQSDSYEQYF.

CDR3 amino acids: CASSESSNYGYTF. CDR3 nucleotide sequence: TGCGCCAGCAGTGAGTCTTCCAACTATGGCTACACCTTC. The rearrangement links TRBV10-1 to TRBJ1-2; D remains unclear. CDR1 and CDR2 (germline): WNHNN, SYGVQD (reference sequence). The CDR3 has 13 residues. V was shortened by 0 bases and J by 2 bases, with 4 bases between the two germline ends.

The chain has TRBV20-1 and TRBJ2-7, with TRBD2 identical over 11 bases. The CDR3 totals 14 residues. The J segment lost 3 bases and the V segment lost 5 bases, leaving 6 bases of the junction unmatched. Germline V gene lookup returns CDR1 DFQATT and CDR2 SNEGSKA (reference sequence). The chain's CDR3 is CSAAPGLADYEQYF. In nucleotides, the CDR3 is TGCAGTGCTGCCCCGGGACTAGCGGACTACGAGCAGTACTTC.

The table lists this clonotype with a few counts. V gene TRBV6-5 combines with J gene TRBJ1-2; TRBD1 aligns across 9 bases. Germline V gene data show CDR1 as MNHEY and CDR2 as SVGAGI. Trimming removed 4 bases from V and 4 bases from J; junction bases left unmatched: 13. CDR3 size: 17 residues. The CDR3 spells CASSSPYSGTGSYGYTF. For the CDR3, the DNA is TGTGCCAGCAGTTCACCTTATTCCGGGACAGGGAGCTATGGCTACACCTTC.

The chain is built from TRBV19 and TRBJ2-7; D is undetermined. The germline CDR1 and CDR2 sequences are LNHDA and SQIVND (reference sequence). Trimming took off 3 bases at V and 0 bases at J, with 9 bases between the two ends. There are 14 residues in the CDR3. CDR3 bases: TGTGCCAGTAGTATGGAACAGTACTCCTACGAGCAGTACTTC. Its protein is CASSMEQYSYEQYF. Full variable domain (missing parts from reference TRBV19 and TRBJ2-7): DGGITQSPKYLFRKEGQNVTLSCEQNLNHDAMYWYRQDPGQGLRLIYYSQIVNDFQKGDIAEGYSVSREKKESFPLTVTSAQKNPTAFYLCASSMEQYSYEQYFGPGTRLTVT.

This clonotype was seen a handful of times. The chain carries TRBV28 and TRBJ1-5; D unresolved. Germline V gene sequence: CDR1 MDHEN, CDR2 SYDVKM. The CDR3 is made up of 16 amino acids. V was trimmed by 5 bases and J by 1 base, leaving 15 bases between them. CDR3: CASSPVLVLSNQPQHF. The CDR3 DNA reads TGTGCCAGCAGTCCCGTTCTGGTGCTGAGCAATCAGCCCCAGCATTTT.

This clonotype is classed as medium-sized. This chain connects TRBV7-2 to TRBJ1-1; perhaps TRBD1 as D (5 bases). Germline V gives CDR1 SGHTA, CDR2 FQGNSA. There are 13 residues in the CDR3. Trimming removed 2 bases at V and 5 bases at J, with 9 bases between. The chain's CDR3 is CASSLTRGTEAFF. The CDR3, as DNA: TGTGCCAGCAGCTTAACGAGGGGAACTGAAGCTTTCTTT. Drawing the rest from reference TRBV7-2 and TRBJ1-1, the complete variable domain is GAGVSQSPSNKVTEKGKDVELRCDPISGHTALYWYRQSLGQGLEFLIYFQGNSAPDKSGLPSDRFSAERTGGSVSTLTIQRTQQEDSAVYLCASSLTRGTEAFFGQGTRLTVV.